These 17 T cell receptor beta chains were sequenced from one sample in a study of blood T cells in healthy people across ages. Using a J-beta primer mix together with a sample-barcoded 5' primer, a second PCR was run for roughly 7 to 12 cycles. TCRdb reanalysed the 5' RACE reads using MiXCR and keeps one entry per CDR3 protein. This sample has hundreds of thousands of distinct CDR3 sequences, with 45% to 60% found just once. The sample consisted of blood. Receptor source: a woman of 80 years or more in good health.

The rearrangement joins TRBV5-4 to TRBJ1-2; no clear D. V dropped 4 bases and J dropped 3 bases, with 10 bases sitting between them. CDR1 and CDR2 (germline): SGHNT, YYREEE (reference sequence). The CDR3 consists of 13 residues. The CDR3 protein is CASSPDEYYGYTF. The CDR3 bases are TGTGCCAGCAGCCCAGACGAGTACTATGGCTACACCTTC.

This clonotype has just a few counts. The V call is TRBV12-3 or TRBV12-4, the J call TRBJ1-2; D is unclear. V was shortened by 3 bases and J by 4 bases, with 9 bases between the two germline ends. The CDR3 spans 13 residues. The CDR3 is CASSFSGSYGYTF. For the CDR3, the DNA is TGTGCCAGCAGTTTTTCCGGGTCCTATGGCTACACCTTC.

There are many counts of this clonotype. V usage is TRBV6-4 and J usage is TRBJ2-1; tentative D call: TRBD2 (5 bases). Trimming stripped 4 bases from V and 9 bases from J, with 13 bases between. The CDR3 loop spans 13 amino acids. Germline V gene data show CDR1 as MRHNA and CDR2 as SNTAGT. The CDR3: CASSGPSLGEQFF. For the CDR3, the DNA is TGTGCCAGCAGTGGCCCTAGCTTAGGTGAGCAGTTCTTC.

This chain links TRBV12-3 or TRBV12-4 with TRBJ2-5; 9 bases match TRBD1. The CDR3 is 15 residues long. V shed 1 base and J 5 bases; nucleotides not matched to a gene: 5. CDR3 protein: CASSLGDRAWETQYF. Here the CDR3 DNA reads TGTGCCAGCAGTTTAGGGGACAGGGCTTGGGAGACCCAGTACTTC.

Many counts were recorded for this clonotype. The rearrangement uses TRBV11-3 and TRBJ2-1; 11 bases align to TRBD2. Germline V gives CDR1 SGHNT, CDR2 YENEEA. This CDR3 is 16 amino acids long. V lost 0 bases and J lost 9; bases outside the gene matches: 7. CDR3 protein: CASSLDGTSGGFEQFF. The DNA of the CDR3 is TGTGCCAGCAGCTTAGATGGTACTAGCGGGGGATTTGAGCAGTTCTTC.

This clonotype was seen many times. The CDR3 region is CASSSLGEQFF. CDR3 in DNA: TGTGCCAGCAGTTCGTTGGGTGAGCAGTTCTTC. The V and J genes are TRBV6-5 and TRBJ2-1; D unresolved. The germline CDR1 and CDR2 sequences are MNHEY and SVGAGI. The CDR3 covers 11 residues. Trimming cost V 4 bases and J 9 bases, with 7 bases left between them.

This chain connects TRBV6-1 to TRBJ2-3; 15 bases are a match to TRBD2. V was clipped by 6 bases and J by 2 bases; unmatched bases: 9. The CDR3 is 18 residues long. Germline lookup yields CDR1 MNHNS and CDR2 SASEGT. The CDR3 region has the DNA TGTGCCAGCAGCCGAGGACTAGCGGGAGGGCCCCACACAGATACGCAGTATTTT. Its protein product is CASSRGLAGGPHTDTQYF.

This clonotype was seen ten or more times. The chain employs TRBV27 and TRBJ2-1; tentative D call: TRBD2 (6 bases). Trimming left V 4 bases short and J 6 bases short, with 13 bases between. The V gene's germline CDR1 is MNHEY and CDR2 SMNVEV (reference sequence). This CDR3 spans 14 amino acids. In DNA, the CDR3 is TGTGCCAGCAGTTCGGGACTCCCCCCCAATGAGCAGTTCTTC. It codes for CASSSGLPPNEQFF.

J is TRBJ2-7 and V is TRBV2; D gene ambiguous. V shed 1 base and J shed 7 bases, with 11 bases lying between them. Per the germline V gene, CDR1 is SNHLY and CDR2 is FYNNEI. The CDR3 has 13 amino acids. This CDR3 reads CASSEGAINEQYF. As DNA, the CDR3 is TGTGCCAGCAGTGAAGGGGCTATAAATGAGCAGTACTTC.

The CDR3 loop reads CASSFAEYTEAFF. The CDR3 nucleotides are TGCGCCAGCAGCTTTGCCGAGTACACTGAAGCTTTCTTT. This chain uses TRBV5-1 with TRBJ1-1, with D hard to call. Germline assignment: CDR1 SGHRS and CDR2 YFSETQ. The CDR3 is made up of 13 amino acids. The V gene lost 2 bases and the J gene lost 3 bases, with 8 bases spanning the gap.

This clonotype was counted ten times or more. The rearrangement uses TRBV11-2 and TRBJ2-3; unclear D gene. The CDR3 has 16 amino acids. Deletions cut 1 base from V and 0 bases from J, with 11 bases between. Germline V gene lookup returns CDR1 SGHAT and CDR2 FQNNGV. In DNA form, the CDR3 reads TGTGCCAGCAGCTTAGGCCTGCTAGAAAGCACAGATACGCAGTATTTT. It yields the protein CASSLGLLESTDTQYF.

This clonotype was recorded at least ten times. V gene TRBV5-1 combines with J gene TRBJ2-1; TRBD1 might be the D (6 bases). V lost 4 bases to trimming and J lost 0 bases, with 17 bases between them. The CDR3 is 17 amino acids. Germline assignment: CDR1 SGHRS and CDR2 YFSETQ. CDR3 coding DNA: TGCGCCAGCAGCCTCAACAGGGCGCAAAGCTCCTACAATGAGCAGTTCTTC. This gives the protein CASSLNRAQSSYNEQFF. The entire variable domain, with the rest obtained from reference TRBV5-1 and TRBJ2-1, is as follows: KAGVTQTPRYLIKTRGQQVTLSCSPISGHRSVSWYQQTPGQGLQFLFEYFSETQRNKGNFPGRFSGRQFSNSRSEMNVSTLELGDSALYLCASSLNRAQSSYNEQFFGPGTRLTVL.

The chain employs TRBV5-1 and TRBJ2-1; 10 bases agree with TRBD2. This CDR3 region has 15 residues. Per the germline V gene, CDR1 is SGHRS and CDR2 is YFSETQ. V gave up 5 bases and J gave up 6 bases; unmatched junction bases: 8. The CDR3 DNA follows: TGCGCCAGCAGTGGGACTAGCGATCTAGGCAATGAGCAGTTCTTC. It yields the protein CASSGTSDLGNEQFF. Supplemented by reference TRBV5-1 and TRBJ2-1, the full variable domain reads KAGVTQTPRYLIKTRGQQVTLSCSPISGHRSVSWYQQTPGQGLQFLFEYFSETQRNKGNFPGRFSGRQFSNSRSEMNVSTLELGDSALYLCASSGTSDLGNEQFFGPGTRLTVL.

Concerning this clonotype: A much larger clone sits a single nucleotide away, making a read error possible. The chain recombines TRBV11-2 with TRBJ2-3; 7 nucleotides agree with TRBD1. Germline CDR1 reads SGHAT; CDR2 reads FQNNGV. V lost 6 bases to trimming and J lost 1 base; unmatched junction nucleotides: 13. CDR3 size: 17 residues. Here the CDR3 DNA reads TGTGCCAGCAGGCAGGGGGATCTAACCGCCCGCACAGATACGCAGTATTTT. This encodes CASRQGDLTARTDTQYF.

This chain connects TRBV11-2 to TRBJ2-4, with 8 bases fitting TRBD2. V dropped 0 bases and J dropped 5; count of bases not matched to a gene: 3. CDR3 length: 15 residues. Germline V gene data show CDR1 as SGHAT and CDR2 as FQNNGV. The CDR3 region is CASSLEAGDENIQYF. The CDR3 nucleotides read TGTGCCAGCAGCTTAGAAGCGGGAGATGAAAACATTCAGTACTTC.

V is TRBV6-6 and J is TRBJ1-5; D remains ambiguous. V was trimmed by 2 bases and J by 10 bases, leaving 15 bases between them. CDR3 length: 14 residues. Germline-derived CDR1 and CDR2 are MNHNY and SVGAGI (reference sequence). The CDR3, as DNA: TGTGCCAGCAGTTACGAGGAGACCTGGTATCCCCAGCATTTT. Amino acids: CASSYEETWYPQHF.

Note on this clonotype: A junction boundary mismatches the germline segment, possibly from a read error. The V gene is TRBV6-5, the J gene TRBJ2-7, with TRBD2 matching 10 bases. Germline CDR1 is MNHEY and CDR2 is SVGAGI. This CDR3 has 18 residues. In DNA form, the CDR3 reads TGTGCCGGCAGTTACAGACCGGCTAGCGGGAGTCCTCCCTACGAGCAGTACTTC. As protein: CAGSYRPASGSPPYEQYF.